Following are 19 T cell receptor beta chains from one sample sequenced in a study of cytotoxic CD8 clonotypes in ibrutinib-treated CLL. The protocol was immunoSEQ multiplex PCR, while the TCRdb copy is restricted to in-frame clones and leaves out a portion. The table lists hundreds of thousands of clones, 70% of them singletons, with 15% in the top ten. Material: PBMCs, obtained after 24 months of ibrutinib treatment. These receptors all stem from a human donor with chronic lymphocytic leukemia.

This rearrangement joins TRBV7-3 to TRBJ2-7, with no clear D. V was clipped by 1 base and J by 5 bases, with 9 bases between them. Germline V CDR1 and CDR2: SGHTA, FQGTGA. The CDR3 consists of 13 residues. The CDR3 sequence: CASSLRGTDEQYF. For the CDR3, the DNA is TGTGCCAGCAGCTTAAGGGGTACCGACGAGCAGTACTTC.

Only a few counts were recorded for this clone. The chain recombines TRBV6-1 with TRBJ2-7, with D uncertain. V shed 4 bases and J shed 7 bases, with 14 bases lying between them. Germline CDR1 reads MNHNS; CDR2 reads SASEGT. The CDR3 is 13 amino acids. The CDR3: CASSAKGIGEQYF. CDR3 coding DNA: TGTGCCAGCAGTGCTAAAGGGATCGGGGAGCAGTACTTC.

This clone was recorded once. The chain links TRBV28 to TRBJ2-7; the D is unclear. The length of the CDR3 is 15 residues. The germline CDR1 and CDR2 sequences are MDHEN and SYDVKM. V gave up 8 bases and J gave up 3 bases, with 20 bases separating them. DNA for the CDR3: TGTGCCAGCTCCCTTGAGGCGGCGGTAAGCTACGAGCAGTACTTC. Residues: CASSLEAAVSYEQYF. Complete variable domain (other parts from reference TRBV28 and TRBJ2-7): DVKVTQSSRYLVKRTGEKVFLECVQDMDHENMFWYRQDPGLGLRLIYFSYDVKMKEKGDIPEGYSVSREKKERFSLILESASTNQTSMYLCASSLEAAVSYEQYFGPGTRLTVT.

Written as DNA, the CDR3 is TGTGCCAGCAGCCTATCGGGACAGGGTTGGGTGCAGTACTTC. Encoded protein: CASSLSGQGWVQYF. The V call is TRBV6-5, the J call TRBJ2-7; 9 nucleotides line up with TRBD1. Germline CDR1 and CDR2: MNHEY and SVGAGI. Trimming removed 6 bases from V and 9 bases from J; junction bases left unmatched: 12. The CDR3 totals 14 residues.

In DNA, the CDR3 is TGTGCCAGCAGCCCTGGGGCCAATAGCGGATTCTTTGGCAACGAGCAGTACTTC. Protein: CASSPGANSGFFGNEQYF. The V gene is TRBV4-2, the J gene TRBJ2-7; D is perhaps TRBD2 (6 bases). The CDR3 contains 18 residues. Per germline, CDR1 LGHNA and CDR2 YNFKEQ. V lost 4 bases and J 5 bases, leaving 27 bases between the germline ends.

The V gene is TRBV18, the J gene TRBJ1-5; 7 nucleotides line up with TRBD1. Germline CDR1 KGHSH, CDR2 LQKENI. CDR3 length equals 15 residues. V lost 0 bases and J lost 10; bases outside the gene matches: 9. In nucleotides, the CDR3 is TGTGCCAGCTCACCACCGGGACAGTTATCATCCCCCCAGCATTTT. Translation gives CASSPPGQLSSPQHF.

The chain carries TRBV5-6 and TRBJ2-5, with 10 bases identical to TRBD2. The CDR3 consists of 19 residues. Looked up from germline, CDR1 is SGHDT and CDR2 is YYEEEE. The J segment lost 1 base and the V segment lost 4 bases, leaving 16 bases of the junction unmatched. For the CDR3, the DNA is TGTGCCAGCAGCCACGAGGGGGCTAGCGGGAGAATTTTCCAAGAGACCCAGTACTTC. Translation: CASSHEGASGRIFQETQYF.

This clone was observed a single time. This chain joins TRBV27 and TRBJ2-1; D remains unclear. This CDR3 is built from 14 residues. The germline CDR1 and CDR2 sequences are MNHEY and SMNVEV (reference sequence). V was pared by 5 bases and J by 2 bases, with 10 bases between. DNA for the CDR3: TGTGCCAGCAGTGTTAGCTCTACCTACAATGAGCAGTTCTTC. Residues: CASSVSSTYNEQFF.

The rearrangement joins TRBV25-1 to TRBJ1-1; TRBD1 matches 9 bases. V shed 1 base and J 3 bases; nucleotides not matched to a gene: 3. The CDR3 is 15 amino acids. Germline loops: CDR1 MGHDK, CDR2 SYGVNS. The CDR3 region has the DNA TGTGCCAGCAGTGAATTCGACAGGGGGGACACTGAAGCTTTCTTT. Encoded protein: CASSEFDRGDTEAFF.

The CDR3 nucleotides are TGTGCCAGCAGCCCGACCGGGACTAGCTACGAGCAGTACTTC. This codes for CASSPTGTSYEQYF. The V call is TRBV4-2, the J call TRBJ2-7, with 8 bases that match TRBD2. The CDR3 loop spans 14 amino acids. Germline CDR1 LGHNA, CDR2 YNFKEQ. Trimming at V came to 4 bases and at J to 3 bases, leaving 5 bases not matched to a gene.

The chain combines TRBV28 with TRBJ2-2; D assignment may be TRBD1 or TRBD2 (5 bases each). V lost 10 bases and J lost 2, with 14 bases in between. The CDR3 runs 14 residues. The V gene's germline CDR1 is MDHEN and CDR2 SYDVKM. CDR3 region: CATQSGTNTGELFF. The CDR3 nucleotides read TGTGCCACACAATCCGGGACCAACACCGGGGAGCTGTTTTTT.

This clone came up a few times. The V gene is TRBV28, the J gene TRBJ2-2; 12 bases agree with TRBD2. Germline assignment: CDR1 MDHEN and CDR2 SYDVKM. The CDR3 runs 15 residues. Trimming removed 5 bases from V and 6 bases from J; junction bases left unmatched: 4. The CDR3: CASSQGLAGSGELFF. CDR3 nucleotide sequence: TGTGCCAGCAGTCAGGGACTAGCGGGTTCCGGGGAGCTGTTTTTT.

The chain uses TRBV25-1 and TRBJ2-2; 7 nucleotides line up with TRBD1. Germline trimming cut 1 base from V and 11 bases from J; bases unmatched to any gene: 13. The CDR3 contains 16 residues. Looked up from germline, CDR1 is MGHDK and CDR2 is SYGVNS. In DNA form, the CDR3 reads TGTGCCAGCAGTGAATGGCGAGCGGACAGGACCCACGAGCTGTTTTTT. Encoded protein: CASSEWRADRTHELFF.

The chain recombines TRBV18 with TRBJ2-7; D call uncertain. The CDR3 sequence is 16 residues long. CDR1 is KGHSH and CDR2 is LQKENI in the germline V gene. Between the trimmed V and J ends, which lost 5 bases and 4 bases, there was a span of 21 bases. CDR3 loop: CASSSLPSPTSYEQYF. CDR3 DNA sequence: TGTGCCAGCTCATCACTCCCCTCCCCTACCTCTTACGAGCAGTACTTC.

The chain combines TRBV7-6 with TRBJ2-7, with a possible D match to TRBD2 (6 bases). Germline V gives CDR1 SGHVS, CDR2 FNYEAQ. The CDR3 covers 15 residues. Trimming cost V 5 bases and J 0 bases, with 14 bases left between them. The CDR3 nucleotides are TGTGCCAGCAGCCGAGCCTGGGACTTCTCCTACGAGCAGTACTTC. Its translation is CASSRAWDFSYEQYF. The variable domain in full, with the rest retrieved from reference TRBV7-6 and TRBJ2-7, is GAGVSQSPRYKVTKRGQDVALRCDPISGHVSLYWYRQALGQGPEFLTYFNYEAQQDKSGLPNDRFSAERPEGSISTLTIQRTEQRDSAMYRCASSRAWDFSYEQYFGPGTRLTVT.

In nucleotides, the CDR3 is TGTGCCAGCAGCTTCACCGGGACTAGAAAAGAGACCCAGTACTTC. Translating it yields CASSFTGTRKETQYF. The J gene is TRBJ2-5, the V gene TRBV5-6, with 8 bases fitting TRBD2. After removal of 2 bases from V and 3 bases from J, the junction contained 6 bases not matched to a gene. The CDR3 has 15 residues. Looked up from germline, CDR1 is SGHDT and CDR2 is YYEEEE.

The chain has TRBV29-1 and TRBJ2-1, with 9 nucleotides matching TRBD2. Germline CDR1 SQVTM, CDR2 ANQGSEA. CDR3 size: 20 residues. Trimming removed 1 base from V and 0 bases from J; junction bases left unmatched: 16. CDR3 residues: CSVEGVTGLAPVTSYNEQFF. In nucleotides, the CDR3 is TGCAGCGTTGAAGGGGTTACCGGACTAGCGCCGGTAACCTCCTACAATGAGCAGTTCTTC.

This chain connects TRBV7-8 to TRBJ2-7, with 8 bases lining up with TRBD2. This CDR3 contains 15 residues. With V trimmed by 7 bases and J by 0 bases, 8 bases remained unmatched. Germline assignment: CDR1 SGHVS and CDR2 FQNEAQ. CDR3 coding DNA: TGTGCCAGCACCGGAGCGGGGGAGAGCTCCTACGAGCAGTACTTC. It specifies CASTGAGESSYEQYF. The whole variable domain, filled in from reference TRBV7-8 and TRBJ2-7, reads GAGVSQSPRYKVAKRGQDVALRCDPISGHVSLFWYQQALGQGPEFLTYFQNEAQLDKSGLPSDRFFAERPEGSVSTLKIQRTQQEDSAVYLCASTGAGESSYEQYFGPGTRLTVT.

V and J are TRBV30 and TRBJ1-3; the D gene is possibly TRBD1 (5 bases). Between the trimmed V and J ends, which lost 5 bases and 0 bases, there was a span of 14 bases. The CDR3 length is 15 residues. In germline, CDR1 is GTSNPN, CDR2 SVGIG (reference sequence). CDR3 DNA sequence: TGTGCCTGGTCACGCGGGGGGAGCTCTGGAAACACCATATATTTT. Translated, it gives CAWSRGGSSGNTIYF.